This is a list of T cell receptor beta chains from one sample in a study of blood T cells in healthy people across ages. MiXCR, run by TCRdb on the 5' RACE reads, gives a single entry per CDR3 protein. The table lists around 700,000 distinct CDR3 sequences, roughly 25% of them singletons, with 9.4% in the top ten. The sample was also reused in another study, on T cells of mothers and their children.

Sample: blood. The source of these receptors is a boy between 10 and 17 years old in good health. Both conserved end residues are part of each CDR3. A row's size may be missing; if present it is once, few, many or a size class.

v_gene,abundance,CDR3aa
TRBV20-1,-,CSALQKHQETQYF
TRBV5-1,many,CASSYTGGTEAFF
TRBV14,-,CASSQGSQGYNEQFF
TRBV29-1,-,CSAQGGQVTDTQYF
TRBV28,-,CASSFGSRVTF
TRBV29-1,-,CSVEDWQDEQYF
TRBV13,few,CASAMYQETQYF
TRBV7-9,few,CASSIGPLEQYF
TRBV5-1,few,CASSDRDRGKETQYF
TRBV7-3,-,CASSHQGTEASF
TRBV6-2/TRBV6-3,-,CASSYSRQNYGYTF
TRBV29-1,few,CSVAYLTETQYF
TRBV11-2,few,CASSLVEGGLVGQPTYGYTF
TRBV5-1,few,CASSFRSGGNNEQFF
TRBV28,-,CASGTGEKLFF
TRBV5-1,-,CASSLGDRETGELFF
TRBV29-1,few,CSVGGRASYEQYF
TRBV12-3/TRBV12-4,-,CASSWGLAGDTQYF
TRBV7-9,few,CASSLGAPSFDTQYF
TRBV10-3,few,CAIMGGPLSYEQYF
TRBV9,-,CASSVDYTDTQYF
TRBV27,-,CASSLEVTGLYNEQFF
TRBV29-1,few,CSVEDGTSASTDTQYF
TRBV28,-,CASSSLWVSQETQYF
TRBV7-8,few,CASSPQESTNEKLFF
TRBV5-1,-,CASSSGTGSTYEQYF
TRBV20-1,few,CSASRIDGGNEQFF
TRBV28,few,CASSLLTADEQYF
TRBV13,few,CASRSRLKNFYGYTF
TRBV7-2,-,CASSLATRGYEQYF
TRBV6-2/TRBV6-3,few,CASSLAGAHQETQYF
TRBV11-2,few,CASNPSGTKTQYF
TRBV20-1,few,CSATRGQEIWNTEAFF
TRBV18,few,CASSLLRTETNEKLFF
TRBV20-1,-,CSGIAETIYNEQFF
TRBV6-5,once,CASSYSGTGDGEQFF
TRBV19,-,CASKDQSSSLYAEQYF
TRBV12-3/TRBV12-4,-,CASSRTGGANIQYF
TRBV11-2,-,CASSLMLQRESGTQYF
TRBV28,-,CASRITGTRDSGELFF
TRBV10-3,once,CAISTGDWYEQYF
TRBV10-2,few,CASSEGQSSYEQYF